The 5 T cell receptor beta chains listed next were all sequenced from one sample in a study of blood T cells in healthy people across ages. Next came a second PCR, run for about 6 to 12 cycles, which used a sample-barcoded 5' primer along with a J-beta primer mix. TCRdb analysed the 5' RACE reads with MiXCR anew, one entry per CDR3 protein. The sample holds some 760,000 distinct CDR3 sequences, 25% seen once. This sample also belongs to another study, concerning T cells of mothers and their children.

Sequences were obtained from blood. Source of these receptors: a boy aged 5-17 years in good health.

The chain uses TRBV5-1 and TRBJ2-5; 7 nucleotides align to TRBD2. The DNA matches TRBJ2-1 better at its end, which makes the J call doubtful. Germline CDR1 SGHRS, CDR2 YFSETQ. This CDR3 is 12 amino acids long. CDR3 amino acids: CASREAGDEQFF. CDR3 nucleotide sequence: TGCGCCAGCAGGGAGGCGGGGGATGAGCAGTTCTTC.

The CDR3 here is CSVEIGNGTGELFF. The CDR3 nucleotides read TGCAGCGTTGAAATCGGCAACGGAACCGGGGAGCTGTTTTTT. The V call is TRBV29-1, the J call TRBJ2-2; D remains ambiguous. Trimming took 2 bases from V and 5 from J, leaving 12 bases between them. The CDR3 consists of 14 residues. Germline V lookup: CDR1 SQVTM, CDR2 ANQGSEA.

This clonotype was seen more than once but under ten times. The CDR3: CASSQDAARYGYTF. The CDR3 bases are TGTGCCAGCAGCCAAGATGCGGCCCGCTATGGCTACACCTTC. The chain has TRBV3-1 and TRBJ1-2; no definite D call. Germline V gives CDR1 LGHDT, CDR2 YNNKEL (reference sequence). V lost 0 bases, J lost 4 bases, and 9 bases lay in between. The CDR3 totals 14 residues. The whole variable domain, filled in from reference TRBV3-1 and TRBJ1-2, reads DTAVSQTPKYLVTQMGNDKSIKCEQNLGHDTMYWYKQDSKKFLKIMFSYNNKELIINETVPNRFSPKSPDKAHLNLHINSLELGDSAVYFCASSQDAARYGYTFGSGTRLTVV.

This clonotype has just a few counts. The chain has TRBV9 and TRBJ2-5; 12 nucleotides line up with TRBD2. The J segment lost 5 bases and the V segment lost 0 bases, leaving 14 bases of the junction unmatched. The CDR3 has 19 residues. Germline V CDR1 and CDR2: SGDLS, YYNGEE. As DNA, the CDR3 is TGTGCCAGCAGCGTAGAGGGCTGGCTAGCGGGAGGGCCACGGGAGACCCAGTACTTC. This codes for CASSVEGWLAGGPRETQYF.

J is TRBJ1-5 and V is TRBV6-5; 7 nucleotides match TRBD1. The CDR3 totals 13 residues. J was trimmed by 6 bases and V by 4 bases; bases with no gene match: 3. CDR1 and CDR2 from the germline V gene are MNHEY and SVGAGI. The CDR3 sequence: CASSSSGGQPQHF. CDR3 DNA: TGTGCCAGCAGTTCTTCAGGGGGTCAGCCCCAGCATTTT.